A single sample is the source of the 15 T cell receptor beta chains below, sequenced in a study of Ad26.COV2.S vaccination and SARS-CoV-2 variants. Noted treatment: 15 to 20 received Ad26.COV2.S at low or high dose, single or two shots; about 5 received placebo; per-sample allocation not given. On day 63 after the first injection, vaccine and placebo recipients gave samples. The protocol was immunoSEQ multiplex PCR, while the TCRdb copy is restricted to in-frame clones and leaves out a portion. The table includes about 480,000 clones, about 83% detected once. Sequencing used peripheral blood, obtained in a trial of Ad26.COV2.S vaccine versus placebo. The receptors originated from a person between 18 and 65 years old who received the Ad26.COV2.S COVID-19 vaccine or a placebo.

The gene calls are TRBV9 and TRBJ2-3; TRBD2 matches 10 bases. The CDR3 runs to 15 residues. Germline-derived CDR1 and CDR2 are SGDLS and YYNGEE. V dropped 4 bases and J dropped 5; count of bases not matched to a gene: 7. CDR3 sequence reads: CASSTLAGAGDTQYF. The CDR3 DNA is TGTGCCAGCAGCACCCTAGCGGGAGCTGGAGATACGCAGTATTTT.

The J gene is TRBJ2-2, the V gene TRBV5-1, with unresolved D. CDR3 size: 17 residues. Trimming cost V 3 bases and J 0 bases, with 15 bases left between them. CDR1 and CDR2 from the germline V gene are SGHRS and YFSETQ. The CDR3 here is CASSSIGLSSNTGELFF. DNA for the CDR3: TGCGCCAGCAGCTCGATAGGTCTCAGCTCGAACACCGGGGAGCTGTTTTTT.

The CDR3 loop is CASSLGTAATNEKLFF. CDR3 DNA sequence: TGTGCCAGCAGTTTAGGGACGGCGGCAACTAATGAAAAACTGTTTTTT. The rearrangement links TRBV28 to TRBJ1-4, with D possibly being TRBD1 (5 bases). V was clipped by 2 bases and J by 0 bases, with 10 bases between them. The CDR3 has 16 amino acids. CDR1 and CDR2 from the germline V gene are MDHEN and SYDVKM. Filled out from reference TRBV28 and TRBJ1-4, the complete variable domain reads DVKVTQSSRYLVKRTGEKVFLECVQDMDHENMFWYRQDPGLGLRLIYFSYDVKMKEKGDIPEGYSVSREKKERFSLILESASTNQTSMYLCASSLGTAATNEKLFFGSGTQLSVL.

The chain has TRBV25-1 and TRBJ2-1; TRBD1 matches 7 bases. The germline V gene has CDR1 MGHDK and CDR2 SYGVNS. The trim removed 6 bases at V and 10 bases at J, leaving 6 bases unmatched. CDR3 size: 12 residues. The CDR3 loop is CASRGQNMEQFF. The CDR3 DNA reads TGTGCCAGCAGGGGACAGAATATGGAGCAGTTCTTC.

The chain links TRBV24-1 to TRBJ2-2; D perhaps matches TRBD1 (6 bases). From germline, CDR1 is KGHDR and CDR2 SFDVKD. Trimming took 3 bases from V and 6 from J, leaving 22 bases between them. This CDR3 has 18 residues. The CDR3 DNA is TGTGCCACCAGTGATCTCAACAGGAAGAGGGGGAGACCCGGGGAGCTGTTTTTT. Its translation is CATSDLNRKRGRPGELFF.

This clone was seen only once. CDR3 DNA sequence: TGTGCCTGGAATCCGGGGGGAGGGAGCTATGGCTACACCTTC. Protein sequence: CAWNPGGGSYGYTF. This rearrangement joins TRBV30 to TRBJ1-2; a possible D gene is TRBD1 (5 bases). CDR3 length equals 14 residues. V was cut by 4 bases and J by 4 bases, with 16 bases left in between. Germline-derived CDR1 and CDR2 are GTSNPN and SVGIG (reference sequence).

The chain employs TRBV7-9 and TRBJ1-1; D is undetermined. Trimming took off 1 base at V and 0 bases at J, with 15 bases between the two ends. Germline CDR1 SEHNR, CDR2 FQNEAQ (reference sequence). The CDR3 consists of 17 residues. The CDR3 DNA is TGTGCCAGCAGCTTAGAAGGTCTTTGGATCATGAACACTGAAGCTTTCTTT. Translated, it gives CASSLEGLWIMNTEAFF.

The chain has TRBV19 and TRBJ1-2; possibly TRBD1 for D (5 bases). There are 16 residues in the CDR3. V was trimmed by 5 bases and J by 0 bases, leaving 16 bases between them. Germline loops: CDR1 LNHDA, CDR2 SQIVND (reference sequence). The CDR3 region has the DNA TGTGCCAGTAGTCTCGACAGTTCGACCACTAACTATGGCTACACCTTC. It specifies CASSLDSSTTNYGYTF.

This chain connects TRBV7-9 to TRBJ1-6; D perhaps matches TRBD1 (6 bases). Germline values: CDR1 SEHNR, CDR2 FQNEAQ (reference sequence). The CDR3 has 14 residues. The V and J ends lost 5 bases and 6 bases respectively, with 11 bases between them. The CDR3 sequence: CASSPGQTNSPLHF. In nucleotides, the CDR3 is TGTGCCAGCAGCCCCGGACAGACTAATTCACCCCTCCACTTT.

The chain couples TRBV9 to TRBJ2-4, with TRBD1 as a possible D gene (6 bases). The ends were cut back, 5 bases at V and 3 bases at J, with 21 bases in the middle. From germline, CDR1 is SGDLS and CDR2 YYNGEE. The CDR3 extends over 17 amino acids. Here the CDR3 reads CASSPGVWANRKNIQYF. DNA of the CDR3: TGTGCCAGCAGTCCAGGGGTCTGGGCCAATCGCAAAAACATTCAGTACTTC.

This chain connects TRBV5-1 to TRBJ1-1; no definite D call. This CDR3 contains 13 residues. CDR1 is SGHRS, CDR2 YFSETQ, per germline. V was cut by 0 bases and J by 4 bases, with 7 bases left in between. The CDR3 loop reads CASSLVGSTEAFF. The CDR3 DNA reads as TGCGCCAGCAGCTTGGTGGGGAGCACTGAAGCTTTCTTT.

The sample holds a few counts of this clone. V usage is TRBV5-1 and J usage is TRBJ2-7, with TRBD2 identical over 13 bases. This CDR3 region has 15 residues. Germline loops: CDR1 SGHRS, CDR2 YFSETQ. V shed 4 bases, J shed 1 base, and the junction held 2 bases outside the gene matches. CDR3 sequence (DNA): TGCGCCAGCAGCATGGGACTAGCGGGATCCTACGAGCAGTACTTC. It yields the protein CASSMGLAGSYEQYF.

The V and J genes are TRBV2 and TRBJ2-1; 8 nucleotides match TRBD2. Trimming took 4 bases from V and 4 from J; bases not matched to a gene: 3. Germline values: CDR1 SNHLY, CDR2 FYNNEI. CDR3 size: 14 residues. The CDR3: CASSGLALYNEQFF. For the CDR3, the DNA is TGTGCCAGCAGTGGACTAGCGTTATACAATGAGCAGTTCTTC.

The rearrangement joins TRBV30 to TRBJ1-1; D remains unclear. The germline gives CDR1 GTSNPN, CDR2 SVGIG (reference sequence). The CDR3 loop spans 11 amino acids. V was pared by 2 bases and J by 10 bases, with 11 bases between. CDR3 sequence (DNA): TGTGCCTGGAGTCAAGACGTCGGAGCTTTCTTT. Translating gives CAWSQDVGAFF.

This clone showed up just once. The chain couples TRBV18 to TRBJ2-5, with TRBD2 matching over 10 bases. The CDR3 runs to 16 residues. Trimming removed 6 bases from V and 3 bases from J; junction bases left unmatched: 10. CDR1 and CDR2 (germline): KGHSH, LQKENI. Here the CDR3 reads CASSPNPLAGKETQYF. CDR3 in DNA: TGTGCCAGCTCCCCCAATCCACTAGCGGGGAAAGAGACCCAGTACTTC.